This T cell receptor beta chain emerged from a study of blood T cell repertoires in COVID-19. Study as a whole: From T cells, B-cell-depleted T cells, or PBMCs came the material, which was cDNA or gDNA.

CDR1 SGHNT and CDR2 YENEEA come from the germline V gene. Trimming removed 5 bases at V and 5 bases at J, with 21 bases between. The CDR3 has 16 amino acids. Profiling relied on immunoSEQ multiplex PCR, and the TCRdb table lists in-frame clones only, not all of them. The sample shows roughly 150,000 clones, approximately 79% of them seen only once. Assignment of participants to cohorts was predicated upon participant-reported clinical history. The material sequenced was PBMCs or T cells enriched from blood (not recorded which). This receptor was identified in a man aged 45-60 years who had recovered from COVID-19. The chain links TRBV11-3 to TRBJ1-2, with a possible D match to TRBD1 (6 bases). This CDR3 reads CASSPPLSGGRYGYTF. The CDR3 DNA reads as TGTGCCAGCAGCCCCCCTCTGTCGGGGGGGCGGTATGGCTACACCTTC.